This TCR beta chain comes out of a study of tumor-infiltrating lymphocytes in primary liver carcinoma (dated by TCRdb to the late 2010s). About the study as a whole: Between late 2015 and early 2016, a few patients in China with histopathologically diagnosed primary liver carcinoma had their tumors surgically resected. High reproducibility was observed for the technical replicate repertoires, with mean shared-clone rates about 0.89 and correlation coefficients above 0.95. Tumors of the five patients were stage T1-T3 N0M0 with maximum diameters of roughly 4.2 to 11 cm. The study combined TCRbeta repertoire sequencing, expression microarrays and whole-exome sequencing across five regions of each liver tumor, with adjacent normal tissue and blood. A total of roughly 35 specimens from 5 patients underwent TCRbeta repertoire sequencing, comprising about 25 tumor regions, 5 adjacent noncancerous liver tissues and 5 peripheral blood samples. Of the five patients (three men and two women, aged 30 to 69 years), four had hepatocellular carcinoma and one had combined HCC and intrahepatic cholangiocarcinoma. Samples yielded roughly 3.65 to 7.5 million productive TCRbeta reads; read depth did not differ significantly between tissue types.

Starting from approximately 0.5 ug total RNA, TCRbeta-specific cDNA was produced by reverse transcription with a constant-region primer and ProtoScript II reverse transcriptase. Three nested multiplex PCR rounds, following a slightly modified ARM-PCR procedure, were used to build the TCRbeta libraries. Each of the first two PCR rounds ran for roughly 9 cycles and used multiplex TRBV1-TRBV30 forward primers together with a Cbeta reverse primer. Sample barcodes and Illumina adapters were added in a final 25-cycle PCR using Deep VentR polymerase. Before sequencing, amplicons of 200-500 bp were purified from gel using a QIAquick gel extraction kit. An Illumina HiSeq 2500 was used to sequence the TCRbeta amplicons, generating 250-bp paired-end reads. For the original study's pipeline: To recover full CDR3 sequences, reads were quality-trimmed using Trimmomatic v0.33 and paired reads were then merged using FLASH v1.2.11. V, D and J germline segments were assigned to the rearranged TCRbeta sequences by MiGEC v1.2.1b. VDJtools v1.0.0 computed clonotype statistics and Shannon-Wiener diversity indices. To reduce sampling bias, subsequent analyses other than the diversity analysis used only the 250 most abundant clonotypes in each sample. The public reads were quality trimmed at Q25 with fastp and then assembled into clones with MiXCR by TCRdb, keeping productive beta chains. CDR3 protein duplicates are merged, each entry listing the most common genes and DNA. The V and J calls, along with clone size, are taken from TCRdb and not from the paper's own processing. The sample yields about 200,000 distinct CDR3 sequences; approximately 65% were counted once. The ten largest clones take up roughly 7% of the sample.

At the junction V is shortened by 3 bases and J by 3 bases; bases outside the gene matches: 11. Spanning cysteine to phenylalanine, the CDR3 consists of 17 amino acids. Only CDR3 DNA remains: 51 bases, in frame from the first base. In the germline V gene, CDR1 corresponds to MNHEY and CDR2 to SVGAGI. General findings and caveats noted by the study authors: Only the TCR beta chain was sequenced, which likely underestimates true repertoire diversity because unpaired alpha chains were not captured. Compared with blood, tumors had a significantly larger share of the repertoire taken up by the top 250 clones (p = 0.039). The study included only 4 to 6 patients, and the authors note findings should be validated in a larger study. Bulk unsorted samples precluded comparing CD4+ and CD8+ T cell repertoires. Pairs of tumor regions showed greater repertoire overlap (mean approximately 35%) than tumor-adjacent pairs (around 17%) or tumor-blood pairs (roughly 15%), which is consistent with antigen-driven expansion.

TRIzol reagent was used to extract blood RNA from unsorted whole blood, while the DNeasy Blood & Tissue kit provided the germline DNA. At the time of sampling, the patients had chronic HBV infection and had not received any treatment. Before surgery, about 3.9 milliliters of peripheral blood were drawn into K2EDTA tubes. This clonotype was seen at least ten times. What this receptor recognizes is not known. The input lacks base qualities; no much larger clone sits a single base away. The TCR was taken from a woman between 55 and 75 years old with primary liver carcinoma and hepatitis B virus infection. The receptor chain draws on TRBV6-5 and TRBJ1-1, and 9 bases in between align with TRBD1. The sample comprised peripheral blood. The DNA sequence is TGTGCCAGCAGTTATATCGCCTCGGGACAGGGCCACACTGAAGCTTTCTTT. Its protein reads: CASSYIASGQGHTEAFF.